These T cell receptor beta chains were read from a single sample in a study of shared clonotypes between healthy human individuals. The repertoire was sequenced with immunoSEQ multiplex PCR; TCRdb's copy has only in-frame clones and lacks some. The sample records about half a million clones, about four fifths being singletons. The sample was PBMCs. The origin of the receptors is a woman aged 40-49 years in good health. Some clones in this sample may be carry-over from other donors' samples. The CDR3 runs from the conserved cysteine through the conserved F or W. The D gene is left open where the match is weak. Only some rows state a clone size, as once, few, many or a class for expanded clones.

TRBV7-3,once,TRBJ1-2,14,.,CASSPGGRLYGYTF,TGTGCCAGCAGTCCCGGGGGCAGACTCTATGGCTACACCTTC
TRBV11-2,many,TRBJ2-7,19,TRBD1,CASSLAVRTGGLGSYEQYF,TGTGCCAGCAGCTTAGCGGTGAGAACAGGGGGACTGGGGTCCTACGAGCAGTACTTC
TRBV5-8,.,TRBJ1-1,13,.,CASSRFRDNEAFF,TGTGCCAGCAGCCGATTCCGGGACAATGAAGCTTTCTTT
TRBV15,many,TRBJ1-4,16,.,CATSREWVQGNEKLFF,TGTGCCACCAGCAGAGAATGGGTACAGGGTAATGAAAAACTGTTTTTT
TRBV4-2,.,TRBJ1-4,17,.,CASSHPKVGRQTEKLFF,TGTGCCAGCAGCCACCCCAAAGTTGGGAGGCAGACTGAAAAACTGTTTTTT
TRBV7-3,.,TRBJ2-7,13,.,CASSPSGGYEQYF,TGTGCCAGCAGCCCCTCAGGAGGGTACGAGCAGTACTTC
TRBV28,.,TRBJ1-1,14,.,CASSLARMNTEAFF,TGTGCCAGCAGTTTGGCCCGGATGAACACTGAAGCTTTCTTT
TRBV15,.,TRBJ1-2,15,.,CATSRDAGYDYGYTF,TGTGCCACCAGCAGAGATGCGGGATACGACTATGGCTACACCTTC
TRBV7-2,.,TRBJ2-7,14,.,CASSLKGLGYEQYF,TGTGCCAGCAGCTTAAAGGGGTTGGGGTACGAGCAGTACTTC
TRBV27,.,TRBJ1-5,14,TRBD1,CASSSDRANQPQHF,TGTGCCAGCAGTTCCGACAGGGCTAATCAGCCCCAGCATTTT
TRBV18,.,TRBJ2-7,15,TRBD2,CASSPSSGRAYEQYF,TGTGCCAGCTCACCTTCTAGCGGGAGAGCCTACGAGCAGTACTTC
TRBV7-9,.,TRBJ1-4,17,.,CASSSIRNAGHNEKLFF,TGTGCCAGCAGCTCAATCCGGAATGCAGGACATAATGAAAAACTGTTTTTT
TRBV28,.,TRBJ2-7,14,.,CASSLGYLAYEQYF,TGTGCCAGCAGTTTGGGTTACCTTGCTTACGAGCAGTACTTC
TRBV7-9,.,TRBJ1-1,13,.,CASSLDSNTEAFF,TGTGCCAGCAGCTTAGACTCGAACACTGAAGCTTTCTTT
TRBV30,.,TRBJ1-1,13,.,CAQTRTGNTEAFF,TGTGCCCAAACCCGAACGGGTAACACTGAAGCTTTCTTT
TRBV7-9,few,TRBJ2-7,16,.,CASSRGGTADSYEQYF,TGTGCCAGCAGCCGGGGAGGGACAGCGGACTCCTACGAGCAGTACTTC
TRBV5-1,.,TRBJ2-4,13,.,CASSPVGPNIQYF,TGCGCCAGCAGCCCTGTAGGGCCCAACATTCAGTACTTC
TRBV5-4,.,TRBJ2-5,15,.,CASSLAKTTGETQYF,TGTGCCAGCAGCTTGGCCAAGACTACCGGAGAGACCCAGTACTTC